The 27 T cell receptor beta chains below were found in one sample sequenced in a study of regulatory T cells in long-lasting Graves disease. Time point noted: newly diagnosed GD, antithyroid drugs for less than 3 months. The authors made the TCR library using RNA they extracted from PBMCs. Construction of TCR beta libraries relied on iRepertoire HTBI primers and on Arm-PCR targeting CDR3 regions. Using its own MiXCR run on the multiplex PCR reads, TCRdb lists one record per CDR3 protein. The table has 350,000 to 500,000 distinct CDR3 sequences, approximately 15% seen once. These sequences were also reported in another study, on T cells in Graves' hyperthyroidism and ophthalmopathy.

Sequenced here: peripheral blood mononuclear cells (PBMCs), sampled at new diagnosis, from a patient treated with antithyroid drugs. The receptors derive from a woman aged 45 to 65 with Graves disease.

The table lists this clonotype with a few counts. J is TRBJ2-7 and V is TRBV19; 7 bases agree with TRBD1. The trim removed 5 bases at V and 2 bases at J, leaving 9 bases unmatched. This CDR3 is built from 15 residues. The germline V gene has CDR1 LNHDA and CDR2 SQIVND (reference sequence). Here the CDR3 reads CASSVDRASAYEQYF. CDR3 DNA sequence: TGTGCCAGTAGTGTCGACAGGGCGTCGGCCTACGAGCAGTACTTC.

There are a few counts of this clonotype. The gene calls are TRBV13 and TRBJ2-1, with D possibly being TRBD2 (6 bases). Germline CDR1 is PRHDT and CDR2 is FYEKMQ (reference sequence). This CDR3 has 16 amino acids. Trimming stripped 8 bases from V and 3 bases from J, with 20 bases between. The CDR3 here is CASQVRGTHYYNEQFF. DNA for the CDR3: TGTGCCAGCCAAGTTCGGGGGACTCATTACTACAATGAGCAGTTCTTC.

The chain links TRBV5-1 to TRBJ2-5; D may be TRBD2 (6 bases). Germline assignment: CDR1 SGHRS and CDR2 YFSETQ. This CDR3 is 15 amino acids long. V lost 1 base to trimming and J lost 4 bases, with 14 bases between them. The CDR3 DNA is TGCGCCAGCAGCTTGACGTGGAGGAGGGGAGAGACCCAGTACTTC. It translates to CASSLTWRRGETQYF.

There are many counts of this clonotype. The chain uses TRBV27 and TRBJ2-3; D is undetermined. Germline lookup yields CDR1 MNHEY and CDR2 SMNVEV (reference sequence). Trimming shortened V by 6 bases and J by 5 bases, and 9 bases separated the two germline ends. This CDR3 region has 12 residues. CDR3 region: CASRETGDTQYF. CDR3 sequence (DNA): TGTGCCAGCAGAGAGACGGGAGATACGCAGTATTTT.

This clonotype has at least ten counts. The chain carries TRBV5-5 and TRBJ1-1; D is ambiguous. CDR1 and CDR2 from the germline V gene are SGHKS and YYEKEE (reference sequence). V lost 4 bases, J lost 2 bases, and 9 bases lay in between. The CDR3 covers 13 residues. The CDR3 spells CASSREGNTEAFF. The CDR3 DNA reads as TGTGCCAGCAGCCGGGAAGGTAACACTGAAGCTTTCTTT.

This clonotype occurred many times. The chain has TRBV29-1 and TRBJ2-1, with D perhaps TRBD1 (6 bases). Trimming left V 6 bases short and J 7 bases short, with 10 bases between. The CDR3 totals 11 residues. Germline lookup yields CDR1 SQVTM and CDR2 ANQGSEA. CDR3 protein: CSVSRGNEQFF. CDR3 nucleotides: TGCAGCGTGTCCAGGGGAAATGAGCAGTTCTTC.

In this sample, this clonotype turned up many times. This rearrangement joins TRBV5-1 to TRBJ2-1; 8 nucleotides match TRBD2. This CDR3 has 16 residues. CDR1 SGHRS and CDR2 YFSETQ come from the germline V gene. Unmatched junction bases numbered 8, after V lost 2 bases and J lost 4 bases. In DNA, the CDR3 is TGCGCCAGCAGCTTAAGTCGGGAGGGCCCTTACAATGAGCAGTTCTTC. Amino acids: CASSLSREGPYNEQFF.

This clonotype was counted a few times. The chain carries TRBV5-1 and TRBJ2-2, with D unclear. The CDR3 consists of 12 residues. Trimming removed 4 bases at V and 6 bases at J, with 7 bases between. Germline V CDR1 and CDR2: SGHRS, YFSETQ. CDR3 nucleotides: TGCGCCAGCAGCAAGCCTCCCGGGGAGCTGTTTTTT. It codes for CASSKPPGELFF.

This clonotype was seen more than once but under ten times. In DNA form, the CDR3 reads TGTGCCAGCACCCGAGGAGGGGATCCTAATGAAAAACTGTTTTTT. Translated: CASTRGGDPNEKLFF. The V call is TRBV7-9, the J call TRBJ1-4; the D gene is possibly TRBD1 (5 bases). The V gene lost 7 bases and the J gene lost 3 bases, with 15 bases spanning the gap. The V gene's germline CDR1 is SEHNR and CDR2 FQNEAQ (reference sequence). This CDR3 is built from 15 residues.

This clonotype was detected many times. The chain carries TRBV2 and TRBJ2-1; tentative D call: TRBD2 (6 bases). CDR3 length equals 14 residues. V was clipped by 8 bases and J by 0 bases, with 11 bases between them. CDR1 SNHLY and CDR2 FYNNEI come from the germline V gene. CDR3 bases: TGTGCCAGCGGGGGGAGATCCTCCTACAATGAGCAGTTCTTC. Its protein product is CASGGRSSYNEQFF.

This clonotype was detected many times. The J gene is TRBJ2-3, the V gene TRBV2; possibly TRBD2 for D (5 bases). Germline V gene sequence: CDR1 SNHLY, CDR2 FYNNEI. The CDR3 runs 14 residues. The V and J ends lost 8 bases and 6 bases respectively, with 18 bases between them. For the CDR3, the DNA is TGTGCCAGCGCGGGCAAGAGGAGTTCGGATACGCAGTATTTT. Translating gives CASAGKRSSDTQYF. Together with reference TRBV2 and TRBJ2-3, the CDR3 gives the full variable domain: EPEVTQTPSHQVTQMGQEVILRCVPISNHLYFYWYRQILGQKVEFLVSFYNNEISEKSEIFDDQFSVERPDGSNFTLKIRSTKLEDSAMYFCASAGKRSSDTQYFGPGTRLTVL.

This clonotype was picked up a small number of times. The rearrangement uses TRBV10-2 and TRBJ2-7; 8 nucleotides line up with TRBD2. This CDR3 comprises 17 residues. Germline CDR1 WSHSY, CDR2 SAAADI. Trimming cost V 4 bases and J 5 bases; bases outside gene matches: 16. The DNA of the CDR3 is TGCGCCAGCAGTGTTTCACAAACGGGACTAGGGGCCGACGAGCAGTACTTC. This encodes CASSVSQTGLGADEQYF.

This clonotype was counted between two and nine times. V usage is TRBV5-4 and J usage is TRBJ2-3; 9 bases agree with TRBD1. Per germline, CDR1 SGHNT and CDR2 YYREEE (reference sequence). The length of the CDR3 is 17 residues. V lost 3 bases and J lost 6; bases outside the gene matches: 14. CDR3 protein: CASSWDADRGFPDTQYF. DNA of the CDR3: TGTGCCAGCAGCTGGGATGCGGACAGGGGATTCCCCGATACGCAGTATTTT.

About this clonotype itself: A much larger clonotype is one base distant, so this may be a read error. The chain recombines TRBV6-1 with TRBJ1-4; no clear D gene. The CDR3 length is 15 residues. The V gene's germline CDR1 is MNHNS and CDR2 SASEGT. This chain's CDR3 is CASSEQSAWGEKPFF. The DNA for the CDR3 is TGTGCCAGCAGTGAACAGTCGGCGTGGGGTGAAAAACCGTTTTTT.

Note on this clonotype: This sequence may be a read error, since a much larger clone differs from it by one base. CDR3 loop: CASSPQTSGNIGGEQYF. The CDR3 nucleotides read TGTGCCAGCAGCCCGCAGACTAGCGGGAATATAGGGGGCGAGCAGTACTTC. The chain uses TRBV7-9 and TRBJ2-5; 11 bases match TRBD2. The J call may be in error: the DNA end matches TRBJ2-7 better. The CDR3 is 17 residues long. Germline assignment: CDR1 SEHNR and CDR2 FQNEAQ (reference sequence).

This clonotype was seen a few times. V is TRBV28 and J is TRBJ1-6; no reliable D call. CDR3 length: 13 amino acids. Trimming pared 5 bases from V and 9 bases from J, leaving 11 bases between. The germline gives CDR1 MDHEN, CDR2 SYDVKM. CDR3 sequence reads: CASSLPSFSPLHF. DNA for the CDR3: TGTGCCAGCAGTCTTCCATCGTTTTCACCCCTCCACTTT.

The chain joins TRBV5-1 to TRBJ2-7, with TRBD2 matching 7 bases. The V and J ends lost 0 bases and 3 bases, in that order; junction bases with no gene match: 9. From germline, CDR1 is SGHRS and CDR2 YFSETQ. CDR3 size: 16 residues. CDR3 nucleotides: TGCGCCAGCAGCTTGGGGGTGGGCGGGAGAGTCTACGAGCAGTACTTC. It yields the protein CASSLGVGGRVYEQYF.

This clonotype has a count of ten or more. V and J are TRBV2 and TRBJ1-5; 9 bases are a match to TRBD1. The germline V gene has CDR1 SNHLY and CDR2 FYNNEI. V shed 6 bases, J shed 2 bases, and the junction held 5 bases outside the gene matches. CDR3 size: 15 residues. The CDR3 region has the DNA TGTGCCAGCAGACCAAGGACAGGGGGCAATCAGCCCCAGCATTTT. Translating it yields CASRPRTGGNQPQHF.

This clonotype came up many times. CDR3 amino acids: CASSLGTVGQPQHF. As DNA, the CDR3 is TGTGCCAGCAGCTTAGGTACGGTTGGGCAGCCCCAGCATTTT. The chain uses TRBV7-9 and TRBJ1-5; no clear D gene. The CDR3 sequence is 14 residues long. With 1 base removed from V and 7 bases from J, the gap between germline ends came to 11 bases. Germline CDR1 reads SEHNR; CDR2 reads FQNEAQ (reference sequence).

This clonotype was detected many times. The CDR3 loop reads CASSPRLEVNTEAFF. The CDR3 bases are TGTGCCAGCTCACCACGCTTAGAGGTGAACACTGAAGCTTTCTTT. This sequence joins TRBV18 and TRBJ1-1, with D unresolved. The CDR3 sequence is 15 residues long. The V end lost 1 base, the J end lost 0 bases, and 9 bases lay between the germline ends. The germline gives CDR1 KGHSH, CDR2 LQKENI.

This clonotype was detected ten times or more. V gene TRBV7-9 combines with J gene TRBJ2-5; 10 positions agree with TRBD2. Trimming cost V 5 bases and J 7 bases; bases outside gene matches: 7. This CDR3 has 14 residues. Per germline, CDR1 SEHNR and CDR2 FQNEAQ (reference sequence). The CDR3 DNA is TGTGCCAGCAGCGCCGGACTAGCGGTGGGGACCCAGTACTTC. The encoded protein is CASSAGLAVGTQYF.

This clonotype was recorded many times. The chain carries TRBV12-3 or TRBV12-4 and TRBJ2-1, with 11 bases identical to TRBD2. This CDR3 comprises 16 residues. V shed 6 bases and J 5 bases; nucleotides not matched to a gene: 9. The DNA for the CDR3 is TGTGCCAGCAGGACAAAGACTAGCGGGAATCACAATGAGCAGTTCTTC. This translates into CASRTKTSGNHNEQFF.

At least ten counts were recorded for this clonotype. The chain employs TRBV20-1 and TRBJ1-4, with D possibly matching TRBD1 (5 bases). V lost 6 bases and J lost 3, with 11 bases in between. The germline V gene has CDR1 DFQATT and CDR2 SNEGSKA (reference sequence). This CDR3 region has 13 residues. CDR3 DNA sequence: TGCAGTGCACAGGCGGGACCTAATGAAAAACTGTTTTTT. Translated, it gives CSAQAGPNEKLFF.

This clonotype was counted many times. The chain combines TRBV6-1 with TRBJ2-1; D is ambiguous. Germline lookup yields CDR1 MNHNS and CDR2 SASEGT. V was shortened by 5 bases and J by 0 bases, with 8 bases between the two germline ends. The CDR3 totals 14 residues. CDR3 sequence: CASSMSNSYNEQFF. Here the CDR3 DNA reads TGTGCCAGCAGTATGTCAAACTCCTACAATGAGCAGTTCTTC.

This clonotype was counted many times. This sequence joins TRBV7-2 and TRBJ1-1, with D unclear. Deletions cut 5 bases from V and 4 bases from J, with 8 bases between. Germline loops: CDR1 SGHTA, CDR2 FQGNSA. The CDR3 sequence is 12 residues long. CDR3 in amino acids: CASSARFTEAFF. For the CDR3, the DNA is TGTGCCAGCAGCGCACGGTTCACTGAAGCTTTCTTT. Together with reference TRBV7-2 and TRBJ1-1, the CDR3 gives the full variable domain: GAGVSQSPSNKVTEKGKDVELRCDPISGHTALYWYRQSLGQGLEFLIYFQGNSAPDKSGLPSDRFSAERTGGSVSTLTIQRTQQEDSAVYLCASSARFTEAFFGQGTRLTVV.

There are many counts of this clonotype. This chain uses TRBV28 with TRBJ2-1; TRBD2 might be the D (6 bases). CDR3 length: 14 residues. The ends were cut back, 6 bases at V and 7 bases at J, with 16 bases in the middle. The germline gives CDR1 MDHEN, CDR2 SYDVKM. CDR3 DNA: TGTGCCAGCAGCCCTGGGGGGAGTCAGAATGAGCAGTTCTTC. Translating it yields CASSPGGSQNEQFF. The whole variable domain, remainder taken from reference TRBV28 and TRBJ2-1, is DVKVTQSSRYLVKRTGEKVFLECVQDMDHENMFWYRQDPGLGLRLIYFSYDVKMKEKGDIPEGYSVSREKKERFSLILESASTNQTSMYLCASSPGGSQNEQFFGPGTRLTVL.

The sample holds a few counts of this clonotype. CDR3 nucleotide sequence: TGTGCCAGCAGCTTACAGGAGGGGGGTGAAAAACTGTTTTTT. It yields the protein CASSLQEGGEKLFF. The chain uses TRBV7-6 and TRBJ1-4; tentatively, D is TRBD1 (6 bases). Germline V gene sequence: CDR1 SGHVS, CDR2 FNYEAQ. This CDR3 has 14 residues. Trimming took 2 bases from V and 7 from J, leaving 11 bases between them.